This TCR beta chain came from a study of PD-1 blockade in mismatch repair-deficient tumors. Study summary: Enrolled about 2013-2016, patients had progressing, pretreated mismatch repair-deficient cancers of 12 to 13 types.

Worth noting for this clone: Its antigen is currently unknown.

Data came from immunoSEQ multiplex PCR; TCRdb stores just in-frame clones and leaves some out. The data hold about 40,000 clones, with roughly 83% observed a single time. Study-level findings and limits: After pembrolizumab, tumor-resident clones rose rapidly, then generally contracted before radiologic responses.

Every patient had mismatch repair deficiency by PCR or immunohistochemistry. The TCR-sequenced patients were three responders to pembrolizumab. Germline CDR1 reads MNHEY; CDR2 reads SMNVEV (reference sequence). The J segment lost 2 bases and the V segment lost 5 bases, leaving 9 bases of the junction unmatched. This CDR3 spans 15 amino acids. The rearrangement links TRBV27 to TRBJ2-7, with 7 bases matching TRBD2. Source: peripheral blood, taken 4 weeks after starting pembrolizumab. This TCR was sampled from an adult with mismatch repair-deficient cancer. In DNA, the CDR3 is TGTGCCAGCAGTCTCACCCGGGGGGTAACCTACGAGCAGTACTTC. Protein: CASSLTRGVTYEQYF.